This TCR beta chain derives from a study of chemoradiotherapy in HPV16-positive cancers. Study background: Functional T-cell assays on a couple of HPV16-positive patients' cells defined candidate HPV-specific clones and common TCR motifs.

Over chemoradiotherapy, repertoires were sampled more than once. CDR3 length: 15 amino acids. Germline V CDR1 and CDR2: SEHNR, FQNEAQ (reference sequence). Trimming removed 5 bases from V and 1 base from J, with 14 bases in between. Study-level points and caveats: Functional assays defining HPV-specific T cells used only a couple of HPV16-positive patients. Non-HPV-specific T cells did not expand in tumors during treatment, whereas candidate HPV-specific clones and E7-related motifs did.

Sequencing used immunoSEQ multiplex PCR; TCRdb keeps in-frame clones, though not all of them. The data hold some 17,000 clones, with nearly 70% observed a single time. A word on this clone: As yet, its antigen is unknown.

This clonotype originated in a human donor with HPV-associated anogenital cancer. This specimen consisted of tumor tissue, obtained from a patient who underwent chemoradiotherapy. The chain links TRBV7-9 to TRBJ1-2; weak D call: TRBD1 (6 bases). The CDR3 here is CASSLSGANNYGYTF. For the CDR3, the DNA is TGTGCCAGCAGCCTGTCAGGGGCGAATAACTATGGCTACACCTTC.